Below, 17 T cell receptor beta chains from the same sample are listed, as sequenced in a study of OX40 agonist ivuxolimab in advanced cancers. The assay was immunoSEQ multiplex PCR, and TCRdb's table has in-frame clones only and misses some. Here the sample spans about 54,000 clones, roughly 81% being singletons. Sequencing used CD4+ or CD8+ T cells sorted from blood, obtained in a trial of the OX40 agonist ivuxolimab. Source of these receptors: an adult with an advanced solid tumor such as melanoma, head and neck, liver or kidney cancer.

Concerning this clone itself: At one of its ends the junction is not consistent with the germline gene, which may arise from a read error. Other DNA sequences within the sample encode an identical CDR3. This chain joins TRBV6-1 and TRBJ2-1; perhaps TRBD1 as D (5 bases). From germline, CDR1 is MNHNS and CDR2 SASEGT. The CDR3 contains 13 residues. CDR3 sequence (DNA): TGCGCCACCACCCGACAGACCTACAATGAGCAGTTCTTC. Amino acids: CATTRQTYNEQFF.

V gene TRBV19 combines with J gene TRBJ2-3, with D perhaps TRBD1 (6 bases). The V end was cut by 5 bases, the J end by 4 bases, with 16 bases between. From germline, CDR1 is LNHDA and CDR2 SQIVND (reference sequence). This CDR3 has 15 amino acids. The chain's CDR3 is CASSPGSGVADTQYF. CDR3 in DNA: TGTGCCAGTAGTCCGGGGTCAGGGGTCGCAGATACGCAGTATTTT.

This sequence joins TRBV6-5 and TRBJ2-7; 14 nucleotides match TRBD2. CDR3 length: 15 residues. V was clipped by 2 bases and J by 6 bases; unmatched bases: 3. Germline CDR1 is MNHEY and CDR2 is SVGAGI. The CDR3: CASSYHGTSGGEQYF. CDR3 DNA sequence: TGTGCCAGCAGTTACCACGGGACTAGCGGGGGCGAGCAGTACTTC.

The rearrangement joins TRBV27 to TRBJ1-5; TRBD1 is a possible D gene (5 bases). There are 15 residues in the CDR3. Germline loops: CDR1 MNHEY, CDR2 SMNVEV (reference sequence). V dropped 5 bases and J dropped 4 bases, with 15 bases sitting between them. The chain's CDR3 is CASSTLSGGNQPQHF. In DNA, the CDR3 is TGTGCCAGCAGTACCTTAAGCGGGGGTAATCAGCCCCAGCATTTT.

This chain links TRBV19 with TRBJ2-2; 8 bases line up with TRBD1. Losses at the gene ends were 10 bases for V and 1 base for J; bases not matched to a gene: 5. This CDR3 is 14 amino acids long. Germline V gene lookup returns CDR1 LNHDA and CDR2 SQIVND (reference sequence). CDR3: CATKDRGNTGELFF. In DNA, the CDR3 is TGTGCCACTAAAGACAGGGGGAACACCGGGGAGCTGTTTTTT.

This chain uses TRBV6-1 with TRBJ1-2; TRBD1 aligns across 7 bases. Per germline, CDR1 MNHNS and CDR2 SASEGT. The V gene end was trimmed by 1 base and the J gene end by 8 bases; junction bases not matched to a gene: 4. The CDR3 loop spans 13 amino acids. The CDR3 nucleotides are TGTGCCAGCAGTGAAGTTGGGACAGCGGGCTACACCTTC. It codes for CASSEVGTAGYTF.

The V and J genes are TRBV10-1 and TRBJ2-7; TRBD2 is a possible D gene (6 bases). Per germline, CDR1 WNHNN and CDR2 SYGVQD (reference sequence). The ends were cut back, 3 bases at V and 7 bases at J, with 16 bases in the middle. This CDR3 comprises 14 residues. This chain's CDR3 is CASSENGRLCEQYF. The CDR3 DNA is TGCGCCAGCAGTGAAAACGGGAGATTATGTGAGCAGTACTTC.

This clone came up once. The V gene is TRBV27, the J gene TRBJ2-3; 10 positions match TRBD2. Germline V gene lookup returns CDR1 MNHEY and CDR2 SMNVEV (reference sequence). V shed 0 bases, J shed 4 bases, and the junction held 10 bases outside the gene matches. The CDR3 is 18 residues long. CDR3: CASSLSFPSGSGADTQYF. The CDR3 DNA reads TGTGCCAGCAGTTTATCGTTCCCTAGCGGGAGTGGGGCAGATACGCAGTATTTT.

This sequence joins TRBV7-2 and TRBJ2-7; the D is unclear. The CDR3 loop spans 14 amino acids. From germline, CDR1 is SGHTA and CDR2 FQGNSA. V was cut by 1 base and J by 2 bases, with 9 bases left in between. As DNA, the CDR3 is TGTGCCAGCAGCTTAGGGGTGCAAACCTACGAGCAGTACTTC. Protein product: CASSLGVQTYEQYF.

The chain carries TRBV12-5 and TRBJ2-5; 9 positions agree with TRBD2. The germline CDR1 and CDR2 sequences are LGHNT and FRNRAP. V gave up 6 bases and J gave up 5 bases; unmatched junction bases: 16. The CDR3 runs to 17 residues. The CDR3 DNA sequence: TGTGCTAGTGGCGTTTTTAAAGCGGGGGGAATAGGGGAGACCCAGTACTTC. This encodes CASGVFKAGGIGETQYF.

V and J are TRBV7-2 and TRBJ1-1, with D hard to call. V was trimmed by 1 base and J by 5 bases, leaving 14 bases between them. This CDR3 region has 15 residues. Germline CDR1 and CDR2: SGHTA and FQGNSA. The CDR3 here is CASSLDQRMGTEAFF. The CDR3 DNA is TGTGCCAGCAGCTTAGATCAAAGGATGGGAACTGAAGCTTTCTTT.

V is TRBV7-2 and J is TRBJ2-1, with 11 bases that match TRBD2. Per germline, CDR1 SGHTA and CDR2 FQGNSA. The CDR3 totals 17 residues. V trimming: 5 bases; J trimming: 6 bases; junction bases outside the gene matches: 12. The CDR3 reads CASSLPIFSGRVNEQFF. Here the CDR3 DNA reads TGTGCCAGCAGCCTACCCATTTTTAGCGGGAGGGTCAATGAGCAGTTCTTC.

V is TRBV9 and J is TRBJ1-3; D may be TRBD1 (6 bases). The V end lost 1 base, the J end lost 0 bases, and 17 bases lay between the germline ends. This CDR3 has 18 amino acids. Germline-derived CDR1 and CDR2 are SGDLS and YYNGEE. The CDR3 reads CASSVRSGGLSSGNTIYF. CDR3 nucleotide sequence: TGTGCCAGCAGCGTACGGTCGGGGGGGCTGAGCTCTGGAAACACCATATATTTT. Full variable domain (missing parts from reference TRBV9 and TRBJ1-3): DSGVTQTPKHLITATGQRVTLRCSPRSGDLSVYWYQQSLDQGLQFLIQYYNGEERAKGNILERFSAQQFPDLHSELNLSSLELGDSALYFCASSVRSGGLSSGNTIYFGEGSWLTVV.

CDR3 region: CASSEERNQPQHF. CDR3 nucleotide sequence: TGTGCCAGCAGTGAAGAGAGGAATCAGCCCCAGCATTTT. The chain carries TRBV2 and TRBJ1-5, with D unclear. The ends were cut back, 1 base at V and 4 bases at J, with 5 bases in the middle. The CDR3 is 13 residues long. Germline CDR1 is SNHLY and CDR2 is FYNNEI.

This rearrangement joins TRBV11-3 to TRBJ2-2; no firm D call. The germline V and J ends were trimmed by 5 bases and 5 bases, with 24 bases remaining between them. The CDR3 has 18 residues. Germline loops: CDR1 SGHNT, CDR2 YENEEA. CDR3 DNA: TGTGCCAGCAGCACCTCGGTCATGGGCTATGAAGGTACCGGGGAGCTGTTTTTT. Its translation is CASSTSVMGYEGTGELFF.

The chain is built from TRBV5-3 and TRBJ1-1; 8 positions match TRBD1. TRBV5-3 is identified as an open reading frame with a role that is uncertain. The V gene end was trimmed by 8 bases and the J gene end by 5 bases; junction bases not matched to a gene: 11. The CDR3 is 14 residues long. The chain's CDR3 is CASSLGTGITEAFF. In nucleotides, the CDR3 is TGTGCCAGCAGCCTCGGGACAGGCATAACTGAAGCTTTCTTT.

The chain links TRBV6-4 to TRBJ1-1; D uncertain. V dropped 0 bases and J dropped 5 bases, with 10 bases sitting between them. Germline V gene data show CDR1 as MRHNA and CDR2 as SNTAGT. This CDR3 has 14 residues. The CDR3 loop is CASSDSSLGTEAFF. The CDR3 DNA is TGTGCCAGCAGTGACTCCTCTTTGGGGACTGAAGCTTTCTTT.